One sample yielded the 14 T cell receptor beta chains listed below, sequenced in a study of control samples from healthy donors and cancer patients. Generated by immunoSEQ multiplex PCR, the TCRdb table keeps only in-frame clones and is missing some. The data contain 75,000 to 100,000 clones, roughly four fifths of them singletons. Source material: blood. The source is a man between 60 and 70 years old in good health.

The V gene is TRBV19, the J gene TRBJ1-4; D is undetermined. V lost 3 bases, J lost 5 bases, and 10 bases lay in between. The CDR3 extends over 14 amino acids. Per germline, CDR1 LNHDA and CDR2 SQIVND (reference sequence). The CDR3 region has the DNA TGTGCCAGTAGTATGGGAGGTTTCAATGAAAAACTGTTTTTT. Translation gives CASSMGGFNEKLFF.

The genes are TRBV29-1 and TRBJ1-5; D not resolved. The CDR3 extends over 13 amino acids. V lost 3 bases, J lost 3 bases, and 9 bases lay in between. Germline V gene data show CDR1 as SQVTM and CDR2 as ANQGSEA. The CDR3 nucleotides are TGCAGCGTTGACAGAGGACCCAATCAGCCCCAGCATTTT. This translates into CSVDRGPNQPQHF.

CDR3 in DNA: TGTGCCAGCAGCTTAGGAGACAGGCGGGTAGAAAAACTGTTTTTT. Translating it yields CASSLGDRRVEKLFF. J is TRBJ1-4 and V is TRBV7-8, with D tentatively TRBD1 (6 bases). CDR3 length equals 15 residues. V lost 1 base and J 8 bases, leaving 14 bases between the germline ends. Germline CDR1 and CDR2: SGHVS and FQNEAQ.

The chain links TRBV29-1 to TRBJ2-5; TRBD1 aligns across 7 bases. Trimming took 4 bases from V and 4 from J; bases not matched to a gene: 3. Germline assignment: CDR1 SQVTM and CDR2 ANQGSEA. This CDR3 comprises 12 residues. The CDR3 region is CSVGQGVETQYF. The CDR3 DNA sequence: TGCAGCGTTGGACAGGGCGTAGAGACCCAGTACTTC.

The rearrangement joins TRBV7-6 to TRBJ2-7, with D possibly being TRBD2 (6 bases). The ends were cut back, 5 bases at V and 7 bases at J, with 18 bases in the middle. Per germline, CDR1 SGHVS and CDR2 FNYEAQ. The CDR3 is 14 residues long. The CDR3 bases are TGTGCCAGCAGCCAAATAGCGGTCCCCCGGGAGCAGTACTTC. Translating it yields CASSQIAVPREQYF.

The chain employs TRBV19 and TRBJ2-7, with D perhaps TRBD1 (6 bases). V lost 5 bases, J lost 7 bases, and 12 bases lay in between. Germline lookup yields CDR1 LNHDA and CDR2 SQIVND (reference sequence). This CDR3 is built from 12 residues. CDR3 residues: CASSPQGREQYF. The CDR3 DNA reads TGTGCCAGTAGTCCACAGGGTCGGGAGCAGTACTTC.

The chain carries TRBV19 and TRBJ1-6; D remains unclear. Germline V gene data show CDR1 as LNHDA and CDR2 as SQIVND (reference sequence). CDR3 length equals 14 residues. Trimming took 4 bases from V and 7 from J, leaving 11 bases between them. The CDR3 sequence: CASSKALENSPLHF. The CDR3 DNA follows: TGTGCCAGTAGTAAGGCTCTCGAGAATTCACCCCTCCACTTT.

The DNA of the CDR3 is TGTGCCAGCAGCGAGGAGCTAGCGGGAGACTACAATGAGCAGTTCTTC. This gives the protein CASSEELAGDYNEQFF. The chain uses TRBV6-4 and TRBJ2-1, with 10 positions matching TRBD2. CDR3 length: 16 residues. J gave up 3 bases and V 6 bases, and 8 bases lay outside the gene matches. CDR1 is MRHNA and CDR2 is SNTAGT in the germline V gene.

DNA of the CDR3: TGTGCCATCGGAGGACCTAAGGGGGAGACCCAGTACTTC. This encodes CAIGGPKGETQYF. The rearrangement links TRBV10-3 to TRBJ2-5; D assignment may be TRBD1 or TRBD2 (5 bases each). The germline V and J ends were trimmed by 8 bases and 5 bases, with 15 bases remaining between them. The germline V gene encodes CDR1 ENHRY and CDR2 SYGVKD. This CDR3 spans 13 amino acids.

V gene TRBV30 combines with J gene TRBJ1-1; D gene unclear. The V gene's germline CDR1 is GTSNPN and CDR2 SVGIG (reference sequence). V lost 3 bases, J lost 0 bases, and 17 bases lay in between. This CDR3 spans 16 amino acids. The CDR3 coding sequence is TGTGCCTGGAGCGCGATCCGAACAGTTATGAACACTGAAGCTTTCTTT. Its translation is CAWSAIRTVMNTEAFF.

V gene TRBV29-1 combines with J gene TRBJ2-1, with a possible D match to TRBD1 (5 bases). Germline CDR1 SQVTM, CDR2 ANQGSEA. V lost 3 bases and J lost 3, with 9 bases in between. This CDR3 is built from 13 residues. The CDR3 loop is CSVDNTGYNEQFF. DNA for the CDR3: TGCAGCGTTGATAATACAGGCTACAATGAGCAGTTCTTC.

The genes are TRBV28 and TRBJ1-1; D ambiguous. This CDR3 has 12 residues. V lost 5 bases to trimming and J lost 0 bases, with 4 bases between them. Germline V gene data show CDR1 as MDHEN and CDR2 as SYDVKM. CDR3 in DNA: TGTGCCAGCAGTGTAATGAACACTGAAGCTTTCTTT. This codes for CASSVMNTEAFF.

The J gene is TRBJ2-3, the V gene TRBV10-1, with 7 bases fitting TRBD1. The CDR3 runs 17 residues. Germline values: CDR1 WNHNN, CDR2 SYGVQD (reference sequence). The V gene end was trimmed by 2 bases and the J gene end by 1 base; junction bases not matched to a gene: 9. The CDR3 DNA is TGCGCCAGCAGTGAGCCACCAGACAGGGATGGCACAGATACGCAGTATTTT. Protein sequence: CASSEPPDRDGTDTQYF.

This clone was seen just once. V is TRBV28 and J is TRBJ2-7; a weak D match, TRBD2 (6 bases). Germline V CDR1 and CDR2: MDHEN, SYDVKM. Trimming cost V 5 bases and J 3 bases, with 8 bases left between them. The CDR3 contains 12 residues. This chain's CDR3 is CASSQTSYEQYF. The CDR3 DNA is TGTGCCAGCAGTCAGACTAGCTACGAGCAGTACTTC.